Listed below are T cell receptor beta chains from one sample, sequenced in a study of shared T cell receptors in the human thymus. Only in-frame clones appear in the TCRdb table, and some are missing; sequencing was by immunoSEQ multiplex PCR. The table lists 630,000 or so clones, about 90% of them singletons. The same sample was also used in a study of human thymus T cells.

Sample: thymocytes. The receptors come from a boy younger than two with a congenital heart defect. CDR3s include the opening cysteine and the closing phenylalanine or tryptophan.

length,V,J,CDR3
16,TRBV9,TRBJ2-5,CASSVGSGGSRETQYF
14,TRBV9,TRBJ2-7,CASSVGDSSYEQYF
13,TRBV4-1,TRBJ2-2,CASSQGSVGELFF
15,TRBV4-3,TRBJ1-2,CASSQEDTIAYGYTF
15,TRBV5-4,TRBJ2-1,CASSPRTSGNNEQFF
15,TRBV19,TRBJ1-3,CASSPIQGTGNTIYF
13,TRBV5-1,TRBJ1-1,CASSLALNTEAFF
17,TRBV7-2,TRBJ2-5,CASSLGLAGDSQETQYF
14,TRBV18,TRBJ1-4,CASSPLTDNEKLFF
17,TRBV23-1,TRBJ2-1,CASLKERGGWSYNEQFF
16,TRBV2,TRBJ2-7,CASTNDMARSYYEQYF
19,TRBV18,TRBJ2-3,CASSPGPRLAGGSSDTQYF
15,TRBV29-1,TRBJ1-1,CSVDSGGHGNTEAFF
17,TRBV5-1,TRBJ1-2,CASSLIITGQTNYGYTF
16,TRBV7-2,TRBJ2-7,CASSPTRGSGSYEQYF
15,TRBV6-5,TRBJ2-7,CASRWTSGDVGEQYF
16,TRBV6-5,TRBJ1-3,CASSYSGTYPGNTIYF
13,TRBV10-3,TRBJ1-1,CATRDSSVTEAFF
15,TRBV14,TRBJ2-7,CASSQRQGSSYEQYF
14,TRBV25-1,TRBJ1-2,CASSGRTVGRGYTF
18,TRBV6-4,TRBJ2-3,CASSKLGLAGVPTDTQYF
14,TRBV27,TRBJ1-2,CASSFGREEYGYTF
16,TRBV15,TRBJ2-3,CATSSGLPRVPDTQYF
15,TRBV19,TRBJ2-1,CASSQPGLAGQEQFF
19,TRBV7-9,TRBJ2-3,CASSFSGLAGFPQGDTQYF
16,TRBV28,TRBJ2-7,CASSLSQGVSSYEQYF
15,TRBV13,TRBJ1-2,CASSLNQGRDYGHTF
11,TRBV20-1,TRBJ1-2,CTHTGGLGYTF
16,TRBV7-2,TRBJ1-5,CASSLSPAGGNQPQHF
15,TRBV7-9,TRBJ1-4,CASSLFQGLNEKLFF
13,TRBV5-4,TRBJ2-7,CASSPRGRDEQYF
17,TRBV4-3,TRBJ2-2,CASSITVDRGSSGELFF
15,TRBV12-5,TRBJ2-2,CASAIAGANTGELFF
16,TRBV19,TRBJ1-1,CASSIDQDRRNTEAFF
16,TRBV4-3,TRBJ2-3,CASSQETSGAPDTQYF
15,TRBV19,TRBJ1-3,CASSVGHDSGNTIYF
16,TRBV9,TRBJ1-3,CASSPSSLSSGNTIYF
13,TRBV2,TRBJ2-7,CASTGQGAYEQYF
19,TRBV4-3,TRBJ2-7,CASSQDKVGRGQTTYEQYF
13,TRBV5-6,TRBJ1-5,CASSATGLQPQHF
13,TRBV27,TRBJ1-4,CASSLATNEKLFF
15,TRBV29-1,TRBJ1-1,CSARASGQGNTEAFF
14,TRBV18,TRBJ1-5,CASSPFRVGQPQHF
16,TRBV18,TRBJ1-4,CASSHIRCGGAEKLFF
13,TRBV7-6,TRBJ1-2,CASSWNSSSSYTF
14,TRBV19,TRBJ2-7,CASSLAGGTYEQYF
16,TRBV7-8,TRBJ2-2,CASSSRGQGATGELFF
16,TRBV9,TRBJ2-5,CASSVGFVAGLETQYF
15,TRBV2,TRBJ1-5,CASSERERGNQPQHF
15,TRBV19,TRBJ1-5,CASSPLGTLYQPQHF
15,TRBV7-9,TRBJ1-1,CASSLVGQANTEAFF
14,TRBV5-1,TRBJ2-1,CASSRDRSYNEQFF
17,TRBV4-3,TRBJ2-5,CASSQITTGTSWETQYF
18,TRBV4-1,TRBJ2-3,CASSQRGWASGVTDTQYF
18,TRBV30,TRBJ1-5,CAWSVDSPRREVNQPQHF
16,TRBV7-2,TRBJ1-4,CASSLVGQGPNEKLFF
15,TRBV9,TRBJ1-6,CASSVGAGLNSPLHF
14,TRBV6-5,TRBJ2-2,CASSNRTEGGELFF
15,TRBV7-2,TRBJ2-3,CASSDTGGLADTQYF